This is a list of T cell receptor beta chains from one sample in a study of CD4+ T cells in melanoma. The repertoire was sequenced with immunoSEQ multiplex PCR; TCRdb's copy has only in-frame clones and lacks some. The sample has 7,000 or so clones; under 75% are singletons. Sample: cells from a culture (not recorded whether cultured in vitro). These receptors came from a human donor with melanoma. CDR3s include the opening cysteine and the closing phenylalanine or tryptophan. The D gene is left open where the match is weak. Size tells how often a clone was seen (once, few, many) or the class of an expanded clone, and some rows leave it out.

TRBJ1-5	TRBD1	-	TRBV4-1	CASSQSDRANQPQHF	TGCGCCAGCAGCCAATCGGACAGGGCGAACCAGCCCCAGCATTTT
TRBJ1-1	-	-	TRBV6-2/TRBV6-3	CASSYSGRRTEAFF	TGTGCCAGCAGTTACTCGGGAAGGAGGACTGAAGCTTTCTTT
TRBJ1-1	-	-	TRBV29-1	CSSENTEAFF	TGCAGTTCAGAGAACACTGAAGCTTTCTTT
TRBJ1-6	-	-	TRBV18	CASSPEKGVPLHF	TGTGCCAGCTCACCTGAAAAAGGGGTGCCCCTCCACTTT
TRBJ2-1	-	-	TRBV7-9	CASSLAGMGEQFF	TGTGCCAGCAGCTTAGCAGGGATGGGTGAGCAGTTCTTC
TRBJ1-1	-	-	TRBV6-5	CASSYSTYTEAFF	TGTGCCAGCAGTTACTCCACTTACACTGAAGCTTTCTTT
TRBJ2-6	-	-	TRBV19	CASSTGGPLSSGANVLTF	TGTGCCAGTAGTACCGGGGGTCCCCTTAGCTCTGGGGCCAACGTCCTGACTTTC
TRBJ2-3	TRBD2	-	TRBV7-2	CASSLLGGGAQTDTQYF	TGTGCCAGCAGCTTATTAGGCGGGGGGGCTCAGACAGATACGCAGTATTTT
TRBJ2-7	-	medium-sized	TRBV9	CASSVADIIGPPPNYEQYF	TGTGCCAGCAGCGTAGCGGACATAATCGGGCCTCCCCCAAATTACGAGCAGTACTTC
TRBJ2-5	-	-	TRBV5-4	CASKGGAGETQYF	TGTGCCAGCAAGGGGGGGGCAGGGGAGACCCAGTACTTC
TRBJ1-1	-	few	TRBV5-4	CASSLGTEAFF	TGTGCCAGCAGCTTGGGCACTGAAGCTTTCTTT
TRBJ2-7	TRBD1	-	TRBV19	CASSTRDSSYEQYF	TGTGCCAGTAGTACCCGGGACAGTTCCTACGAGCAGTACTTC